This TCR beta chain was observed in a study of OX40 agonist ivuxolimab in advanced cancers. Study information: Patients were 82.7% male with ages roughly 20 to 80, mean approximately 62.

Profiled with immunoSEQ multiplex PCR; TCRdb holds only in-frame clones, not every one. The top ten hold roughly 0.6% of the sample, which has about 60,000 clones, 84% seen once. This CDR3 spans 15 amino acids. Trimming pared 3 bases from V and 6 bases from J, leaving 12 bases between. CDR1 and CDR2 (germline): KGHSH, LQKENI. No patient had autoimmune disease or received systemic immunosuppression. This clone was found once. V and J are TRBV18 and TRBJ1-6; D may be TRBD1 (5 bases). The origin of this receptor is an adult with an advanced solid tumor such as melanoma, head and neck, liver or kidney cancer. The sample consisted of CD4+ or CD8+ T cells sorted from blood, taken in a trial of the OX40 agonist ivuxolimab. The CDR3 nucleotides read TGTGCCAGCTCACCGGGGGTTTTAGGTAATTCACCCCTCCACTTT. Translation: CASSPGVLGNSPLHF.